What follows are 30 T cell receptor beta chains derived from one specimen sequenced in a study of CD8+ T cells in alopecia areata. Sequencing relied on a cDNA template that was reverse transcribed from extracted RNA. The method was immunoSEQ multiplex PCR; TCRdb's version includes in-frame clones alone and lacks a portion of them. The data contain 150,000 to 200,000 clones, 50% to 65% of them seen just once; the ten biggest clones take up 14%. Treatment described: oral pan-JAK inhibitor, 5-10 mg twice daily. Sequences were derived from CD4+ T cells sorted from blood, sampled at week 24, from a patient treated with tofacitinib. The receptors shown here come from a human donor with alopecia areata.

The chain carries TRBV7-2 and TRBJ1-1, with a weak D call TRBD1 (5 bases). Germline values: CDR1 SGHTA, CDR2 FQGNSA. Trimming removed 8 bases at V and 5 bases at J, with 18 bases between. The CDR3 is 14 residues long. CDR3 in DNA: TGTGCCAGCCGCCCAGGGCGATATGGGACTGAAGCTTTCTTT. Amino acid sequence: CASRPGRYGTEAFF.

This clone showed up just a few times. J is TRBJ1-4 and V is TRBV27; 9 bases are a match to TRBD1. The CDR3 is made up of 13 amino acids. The trim removed 6 bases at V and 10 bases at J, leaving 6 bases unmatched. Germline CDR1 reads MNHEY; CDR2 reads SMNVEV (reference sequence). CDR3 sequence reads: CASSEGQGGKLFF. CDR3 DNA sequence: TGTGCCAGCAGCGAGGGACAGGGAGGAAAACTGTTTTTT.

This chain uses TRBV5-1 with TRBJ2-1; the match to TRBD1 covers 8 bases. Per the germline V gene, CDR1 is SGHRS and CDR2 is YFSETQ. V shed 4 bases and J 2 bases; nucleotides not matched to a gene: 5. The CDR3 covers 15 residues. The CDR3 sequence is CASSPTGVTYNEQFF. DNA for the CDR3: TGCGCCAGCAGCCCGACAGGGGTCACCTACAATGAGCAGTTCTTC. Full variable domain (outside the CDR3, taken from reference TRBV5-1 and TRBJ2-1): KAGVTQTPRYLIKTRGQQVTLSCSPISGHRSVSWYQQTPGQGLQFLFEYFSETQRNKGNFPGRFSGRQFSNSRSEMNVSTLELGDSALYLCASSPTGVTYNEQFFGPGTRLTVL.

This clone was observed once. V gene TRBV2 combines with J gene TRBJ1-2; TRBD1 is a possible D gene (6 bases). CDR1 and CDR2 (germline): SNHLY, FYNNEI. V was trimmed by 0 bases and J by 8 bases, leaving 13 bases between them. The CDR3 has 14 residues. The CDR3 is CASSEARTVRGYTF. In DNA, the CDR3 is TGTGCCAGCAGTGAAGCCCGGACAGTTCGAGGCTACACCTTC.

This clone was detected a few times. The V and J genes are TRBV7-6 and TRBJ2-5; possibly TRBD1 or TRBD2 for D (6 bases each). The J call is in doubt because the DNA end fits TRBJ2-7 better. This CDR3 spans 15 amino acids. Germline CDR1 is SGHVS and CDR2 is FNYEAQ. The DNA for the CDR3 is TGTGCCAGCAGCTTAGCCGGTGGGGGGCTCGACGAGCAGTACTTC. Translation: CASSLAGGGLDEQYF.

V and J are TRBV4-1 and TRBJ1-4; D gene unclear. The CDR3 sequence is 14 residues long. Germline V gene data show CDR1 as MGHRA and CDR2 as YSYEKL. V was pared by 1 base and J by 8 bases, with 11 bases between. The CDR3 nucleotides read TGCGCCAGCAGCCAAGTAGGAGGGTACGAAAAACTGTTTTTT. This gives the protein CASSQVGGYEKLFF.

V and J are TRBV6-1 and TRBJ1-1; possibly TRBD1 for D (5 bases). This CDR3 has 14 residues. The V gene lost 6 bases and the J gene lost 1 base, with 12 bases spanning the gap. From germline, CDR1 is MNHNS and CDR2 SASEGT. CDR3 nucleotide sequence: TGTGCCAGCAGGGAAATGACAGCGAACACTGAAGCTTTCTTT. This translates into CASREMTANTEAFF.

This chain links TRBV20-1 with TRBJ1-5; D is undetermined. Germline V gives CDR1 DFQATT, CDR2 SNEGSKA (reference sequence). V was shortened by 6 bases and J by 11 bases, with 14 bases between the two germline ends. This CDR3 comprises 11 residues. CDR3 sequence reads: CSATKDGSQHF. The CDR3 DNA is TGCAGTGCCACCAAGGATGGGTCCCAGCATTTT.

The J gene is TRBJ2-5, the V gene TRBV7-2; D is uncertain. The V end was cut by 5 bases, the J end by 7 bases, with 8 bases between. Germline-derived CDR1 and CDR2 are SGHTA and FQGNSA. CDR3 length: 11 amino acids. The CDR3 DNA reads as TGTGCCAGCAGCCTCGGCGTGACCCAGTACTTC. Translation gives CASSLGVTQYF.

The chain has TRBV6-4 and TRBJ1-6, with TRBD1 as a possible D gene (5 bases). CDR1 and CDR2 (germline): MRHNA, SNTAGT. Trimming left V 3 bases short and J 0 bases short, with 9 bases between. This CDR3 is 16 amino acids long. The CDR3 DNA reads as TGTGCCAGCAGTGAGGAGGGGATCTCCTATAATTCACCCCTCCACTTT. Protein: CASSEEGISYNSPLHF.

J is TRBJ2-6 and V is TRBV18; D is uncertain. CDR3 length equals 17 residues. CDR1 is KGHSH and CDR2 is LQKENI in the germline V gene. V gave up 3 bases and J gave up 2 bases, with 14 bases separating them. CDR3 DNA sequence: TGTGCCAGCTCACCGCAGACGTACGGCGCTGGGGCCAACGTCCTGACTTTC. It codes for CASSPQTYGAGANVLTF.

The chain links TRBV7-3 to TRBJ2-3; 7 bases map to TRBD2. The CDR3 consists of 14 residues. Trimming at V came to 5 bases and at J to 0 bases, leaving 2 bases not matched to a gene. Per the germline V gene, CDR1 is SGHTA and CDR2 is FQGTGA. The CDR3 loop reads CASSQAGSTDTQYF. For the CDR3, the DNA is TGTGCCAGCAGCCAAGCGGGGAGCACAGATACGCAGTATTTT.

This clone has only a few counts. The CDR3 DNA reads as TGTGCCAGCTCACCGAGCTCTGGAAACACCATATATTTT. It yields the protein CASSPSSGNTIYF. The chain recombines TRBV18 with TRBJ1-3; D is unresolved. The CDR3 has 13 residues. Germline loops: CDR1 KGHSH, CDR2 LQKENI. V lost 3 bases and J 0 bases, leaving 3 bases between the germline ends.

The chain has TRBV5-1 and TRBJ2-1; D remains unclear. There are 13 residues in the CDR3. Per the germline V gene, CDR1 is SGHRS and CDR2 is YFSETQ. V shed 0 bases and J shed 5 bases, with 6 bases lying between them. The DNA for the CDR3 is TGCGCCAGCAGCTTGGACAGCAACAATGAGCAGTTCTTC. It specifies CASSLDSNNEQFF.

This rearrangement joins TRBV11-2 to TRBJ2-7, with 7 bases that match TRBD1. The CDR3 covers 12 residues. Germline V gives CDR1 SGHAT, CDR2 FQNNGV. The V segment lost 10 bases and the J segment 0 bases; nucleotides outside the gene matches: 3. CDR3: CAIRDSSYEQYF. The CDR3 DNA sequence: TGTGCCATCAGGGACAGCTCCTACGAGCAGTACTTC.

The chain's CDR3 is CAWSVTGADTQYF. The CDR3 region has the DNA TGTGCCTGGAGTGTAACCGGGGCAGATACGCAGTATTTT. The chain employs TRBV30 and TRBJ2-3; TRBD2 might be the D (5 bases). The CDR3 runs 13 residues. Between the trimmed V and J ends, which lost 0 bases and 4 bases, there was a span of 8 bases. Germline V CDR1 and CDR2: GTSNPN, SVGIG (reference sequence). The variable domain in full, completed from reference TRBV30 and TRBJ2-3, reads SQTIHQWPATLVQPVGSPLSLECTVEGTSNPNLYWYRQAAGRGLQLLFYSVGIGQISSEVPQNLSASRPQDRQFILSSKKLLLSDSGFYLCAWSVTGADTQYFGPGTRLTVL.

V and J are TRBV6-5 and TRBJ1-1; no clear D. V lost 10 bases, J lost 0 bases, and 15 bases lay in between. This CDR3 contains 14 residues. Germline CDR1 is MNHEY and CDR2 is SVGAGI. The CDR3 spells CATRSNSLNTEAFF. The DNA of the CDR3 is TGTGCCACCCGGAGTAACTCATTGAACACTGAAGCTTTCTTT.

This clone was seen more than once but under ten times. The rearrangement uses TRBV19 and TRBJ1-1, with D possibly TRBD1 on 5 matching bases. V lost 4 bases to trimming and J lost 11 bases, with 11 bases between them. CDR3 length equals 11 residues. In germline, CDR1 is LNHDA, CDR2 SQIVND (reference sequence). In DNA form, the CDR3 reads TGTGCCAGTAGTAATGAGGGGATGGCTTTCTTT. Its translation is CASSNEGMAFF.

CDR3 nucleotides: TGTGCCAGCAGTGCAGGGACAATGTTTGGCTACACCTTC. This encodes CASSAGTMFGYTF. The rearrangement uses TRBV25-1 and TRBJ1-2; tentatively, D is TRBD1 (6 bases). Germline V gene data show CDR1 as MGHDK and CDR2 as SYGVNS. The CDR3 covers 13 residues. Trimming shortened V by 4 bases and J by 7 bases, and 13 bases separated the two germline ends.

V and J are TRBV7-6 and TRBJ2-1; 9 bases agree with TRBD1. The ends lost 3 bases at V and 4 bases at J; junction bases unmatched: 1. Germline V gene lookup returns CDR1 SGHVS and CDR2 FNYEAQ. The length of the CDR3 is 14 residues. DNA for the CDR3: TGTGCCAGCAGCTTTGACAGGGGGTACAATGAGCAGTTCTTC. This codes for CASSFDRGYNEQFF.

The V and J genes are TRBV5-1 and TRBJ2-1; no clear D gene. CDR3 length: 14 residues. V was cut by 2 bases and J by 5 bases, with 11 bases left in between. CDR1 and CDR2 from the germline V gene are SGHRS and YFSETQ. The CDR3 DNA follows: TGCGCCAGCAGCTTTGCAGAACAAAACAATGAGCAGTTCTTC. Translated, it gives CASSFAEQNNEQFF.

Turning to this clone: Other DNA sequences within the sample encode an identical CDR3. This chain joins TRBV29-1 and TRBJ2-7; 7 bases map to TRBD1. This CDR3 contains 12 residues. Germline lookup yields CDR1 SQVTM and CDR2 ANQGSEA. V gave up 6 bases and J gave up 3 bases; unmatched junction bases: 5. CDR3 region: CSVETGLYEQYF. The CDR3 nucleotides are TGCAGCGTCGAGACAGGGCTCTACGAGCAGTACTTC.

As for this clone: The same CDR3 arises from other DNA sequences in this sample as well. This chain links TRBV29-1 with TRBJ1-2; D may be TRBD1 (6 bases). The CDR3 sequence is 12 residues long. Germline CDR1 and CDR2: SQVTM and ANQGSEA. V lost 4 bases and J lost 0, with 6 bases in between. The CDR3 nucleotides read TGCAGCGTTGGGGGGCCTAACTATGGCTACACCTTC. Translation gives CSVGGPNYGYTF.

This clone was counted a few times. The V and J genes are TRBV20-1 and TRBJ1-1; TRBD1 might be the D (5 bases). CDR3 length: 11 amino acids. Germline V CDR1 and CDR2: DFQATT, SNEGSKA (reference sequence). The CDR3 reads CSTTANTEAFF. As DNA, the CDR3 is TGCAGCACGACAGCGAACACTGAAGCTTTCTTT.

The chain recombines TRBV4-1 with TRBJ2-1; 8 bases are a match to TRBD2. The CDR3 length is 15 residues. With V trimmed by 5 bases and J by 5 bases, 8 bases remained unmatched. In germline, CDR1 is MGHRA, CDR2 YSYEKL. The CDR3 DNA reads TGCGCCAGCAGCGGAGGGACTAGGGCGAACAATGAGCAGTTCTTC. Encoded protein: CASSGGTRANNEQFF.

The chain carries TRBV4-2 and TRBJ1-6, with D possibly TRBD1 on 6 matching bases. Germline V lookup: CDR1 LGHNA, CDR2 YNFKEQ. V was pared by 0 bases and J by 0 bases, with 15 bases between. The CDR3 sequence is 19 residues long. Written as DNA, the CDR3 is TGTGCCAGCAGCCAAGAGAGTGGCCTAGGGGGCTCCTATAATTCACCCCTCCACTTT. As protein: CASSQESGLGGSYNSPLHF.

Concerning this clone itself: A junction end diverges from the germline sequence, so it may reflect a read error. V gene TRBV30 combines with J gene TRBJ1-3; tentatively, D is TRBD1 (5 bases). This CDR3 is built from 14 residues. The V gene's germline CDR1 is GTSNPN and CDR2 SVGIG (reference sequence). CDR3 sequence (DNA): TGTGCCCGGAGGGGATATGGTGAGGGAAACACCATATATTTT. Translated, it gives CARRGYGEGNTIYF.

The V and J genes are TRBV30 and TRBJ1-2; D is perhaps TRBD1 (5 bases). The germline V and J ends were trimmed by 8 bases and 3 bases, with 13 bases remaining between them. This CDR3 contains 12 residues. In germline, CDR1 is GTSNPN, CDR2 SVGIG (reference sequence). The CDR3 spells CARDSRDYGYTF. CDR3 in DNA: TGTGCCCGGGACTCTCGGGACTATGGCTACACCTTC.

This clone was observed a few times. V gene TRBV29-1 combines with J gene TRBJ2-3; D might be TRBD1 (6 bases). V lost 5 bases to trimming and J lost 0 bases, with 24 bases between them. Per the germline V gene, CDR1 is SQVTM and CDR2 is ANQGSEA. The CDR3 has 18 amino acids. The CDR3 protein is CSVLHSVGTRASTDTQYF. The CDR3 bases are TGCAGCGTTTTACACTCGGTCGGGACAAGGGCTAGCACAGATACGCAGTATTTT.

The chain combines TRBV5-6 with TRBJ1-2; 10 positions agree with TRBD1. Germline CDR1 is SGHDT and CDR2 is YYEEEE. The CDR3 contains 13 residues. Trimming removed 3 bases from V and 11 bases from J; junction bases left unmatched: 7. The CDR3 sequence is CASSSPGDRGYTF. DNA of the CDR3: TGTGCCAGCAGCTCCCCGGGGGACAGGGGTTACACCTTC.